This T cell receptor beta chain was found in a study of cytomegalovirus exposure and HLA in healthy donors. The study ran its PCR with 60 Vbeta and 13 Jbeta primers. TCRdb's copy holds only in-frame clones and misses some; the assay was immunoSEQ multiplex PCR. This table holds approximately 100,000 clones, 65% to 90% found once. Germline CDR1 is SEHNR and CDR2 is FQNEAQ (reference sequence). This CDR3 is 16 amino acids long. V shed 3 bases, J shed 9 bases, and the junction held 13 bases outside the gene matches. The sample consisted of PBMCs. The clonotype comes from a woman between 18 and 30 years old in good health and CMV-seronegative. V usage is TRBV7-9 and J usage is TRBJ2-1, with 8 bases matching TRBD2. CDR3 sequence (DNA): TGTGCCAGCAGCTTCGTTCCGGGACTAGTGGGTACTGAGCAGTTCTTC. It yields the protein CASSFVPGLVGTEQFF.